This TCR beta chain was captured in a study of blood T cells in healthy people across ages. Primers used in a second PCR of roughly 7 to 12 cycles were a sample-barcoded 5' primer and a J-beta primer mix. Each cDNA molecule, via a template-switch adaptor with 12 random nucleotides, was tagged. MiXCR was run by TCRdb on the 5' RACE reads, yielding one entry per CDR3 protein. The data show more than 1,400,000 distinct CDR3 sequences, 42% seen once. Sequenced input: blood. The TCR comes from a woman under 30 in good health.

The CDR3 loop reads CSARIPGTRKSYGYTF. CDR3 DNA: TGCAGTGCTAGAATCCCGGGGACACGAAAATCCTATGGCTACACCTTC. This chain links TRBV20-1 with TRBJ1-2; possibly TRBD1 for D (6 bases). The CDR3 has 16 residues. V lost 2 bases to trimming and J lost 4 bases, with 20 bases between them. The germline V gene has CDR1 DFQATT and CDR2 SNEGSKA (reference sequence).